The subject of this entry is one TCR beta chain. TCR alpha and TCR beta cDNA libraries carrying sample barcodes and UMIs came from 5'RACE with constant-segment primers. Each CDR3 protein is one row after TCRdb ran MiXCR on the 5' RACE reads. This table has roughly 180,000 distinct CDR3 sequences, approximately 17% appearing once. The sample comes from a study of T-cell memory formation after mild COVID-19. As for the study in general: Largely, TCR clusters stayed within a single donor.

Germline values: CDR1 SEHNR, CDR2 FQNEAQ (reference sequence). V lost 5 bases to trimming and J lost 1 base; unmatched junction nucleotides: 11. The CDR3 contains 18 residues. The chain employs TRBV7-9 and TRBJ2-6; TRBD1 aligns across 7 bases. The receptor's source is a man aged 18 to 29 who had mild COVID-19 (a few samples of this study predate the infection). Cell type and time point are not known. Sequencing was carried out using PBMCs or a T cell subset sorted from them (not recorded which). Here the CDR3 DNA reads TGTGCCAGCAGCGCGATCTGGGACAGCCCGTCTGGGGCCAACGTCCTGACTTTC. Translated: CASSAIWDSPSGANVLTF.